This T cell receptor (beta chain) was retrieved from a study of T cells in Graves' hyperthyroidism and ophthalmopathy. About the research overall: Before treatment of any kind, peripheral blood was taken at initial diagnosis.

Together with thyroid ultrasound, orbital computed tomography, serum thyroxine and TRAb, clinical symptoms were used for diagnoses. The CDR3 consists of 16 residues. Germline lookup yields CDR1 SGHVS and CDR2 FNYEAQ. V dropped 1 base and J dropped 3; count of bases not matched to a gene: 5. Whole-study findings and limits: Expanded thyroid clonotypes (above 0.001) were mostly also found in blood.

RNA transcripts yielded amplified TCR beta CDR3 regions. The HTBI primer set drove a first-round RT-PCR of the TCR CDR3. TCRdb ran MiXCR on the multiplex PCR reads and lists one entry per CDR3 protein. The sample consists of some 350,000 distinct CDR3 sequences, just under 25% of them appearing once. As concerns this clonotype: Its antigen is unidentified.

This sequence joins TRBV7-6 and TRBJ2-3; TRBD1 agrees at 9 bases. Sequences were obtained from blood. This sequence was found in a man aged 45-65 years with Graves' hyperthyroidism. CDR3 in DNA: TGTGCCAGCAGCTTAGTAGCACAGGGGGCAACAGATACGCAGTATTTT. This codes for CASSLVAQGATDTQYF.